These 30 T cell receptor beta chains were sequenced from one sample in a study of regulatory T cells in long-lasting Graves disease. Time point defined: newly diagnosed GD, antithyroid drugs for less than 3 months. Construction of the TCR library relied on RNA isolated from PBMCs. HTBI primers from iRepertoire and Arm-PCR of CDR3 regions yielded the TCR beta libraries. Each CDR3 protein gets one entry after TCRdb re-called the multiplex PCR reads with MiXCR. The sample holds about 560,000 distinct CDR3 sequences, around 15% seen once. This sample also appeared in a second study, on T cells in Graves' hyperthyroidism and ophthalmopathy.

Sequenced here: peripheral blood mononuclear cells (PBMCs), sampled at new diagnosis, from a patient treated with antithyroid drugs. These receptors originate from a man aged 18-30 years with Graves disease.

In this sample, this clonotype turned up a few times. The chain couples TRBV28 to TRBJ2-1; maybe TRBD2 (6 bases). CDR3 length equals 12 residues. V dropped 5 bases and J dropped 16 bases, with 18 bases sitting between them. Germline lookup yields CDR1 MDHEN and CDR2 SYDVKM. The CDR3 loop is CASSPRGTPGFF. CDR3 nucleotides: TGTGCCAGCAGTCCCCGCGGGACCCCAGGTTTCTTC.

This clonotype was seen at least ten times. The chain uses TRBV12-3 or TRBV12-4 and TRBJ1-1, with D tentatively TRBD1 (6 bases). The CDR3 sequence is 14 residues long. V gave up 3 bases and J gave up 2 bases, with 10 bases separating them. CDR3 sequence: CASSFRTANTEAFF. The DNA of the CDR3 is TGTGCCAGCAGTTTCAGGACAGCAAACACTGAAGCTTTCTTT.

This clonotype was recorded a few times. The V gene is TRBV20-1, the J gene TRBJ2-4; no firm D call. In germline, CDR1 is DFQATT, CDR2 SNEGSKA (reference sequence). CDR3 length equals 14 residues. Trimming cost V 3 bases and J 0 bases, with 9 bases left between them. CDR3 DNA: TGCAGTGCTAGTGTCCAGCTAGCCAAAAACATTCAGTACTTC. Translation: CSASVQLAKNIQYF.

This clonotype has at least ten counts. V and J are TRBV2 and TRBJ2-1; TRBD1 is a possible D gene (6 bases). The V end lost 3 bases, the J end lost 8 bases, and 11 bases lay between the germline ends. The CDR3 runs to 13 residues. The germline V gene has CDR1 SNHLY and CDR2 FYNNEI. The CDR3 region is CASSDTGSDEQFF. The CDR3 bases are TGTGCCAGCAGTGATACAGGGTCGGATGAGCAGTTCTTC.

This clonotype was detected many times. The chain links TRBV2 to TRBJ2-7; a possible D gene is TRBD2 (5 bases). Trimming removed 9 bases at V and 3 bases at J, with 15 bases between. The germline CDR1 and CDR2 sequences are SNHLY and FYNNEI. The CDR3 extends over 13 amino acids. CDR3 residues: CASNPGFNYEQYF. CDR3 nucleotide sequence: TGTGCCAGTAACCCGGGATTCAACTACGAGCAGTACTTC.

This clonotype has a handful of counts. The CDR3 coding sequence is TGTGCCAGCCAGACGGATACCTACGAGCAGTACTTC. It encodes CASQTDTYEQYF. This chain uses TRBV2 with TRBJ2-7; D is undetermined. There are 12 residues in the CDR3. Germline V CDR1 and CDR2: SNHLY, FYNNEI. V lost 8 bases and J lost 2, with 10 bases in between.

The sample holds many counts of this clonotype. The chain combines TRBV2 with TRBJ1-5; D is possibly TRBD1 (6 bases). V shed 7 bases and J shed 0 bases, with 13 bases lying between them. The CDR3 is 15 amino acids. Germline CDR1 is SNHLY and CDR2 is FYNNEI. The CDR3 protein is CASKREDSSNQPQHF. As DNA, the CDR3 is TGTGCCAGCAAAAGGGAGGACAGTAGCAATCAGCCCCAGCATTTT.

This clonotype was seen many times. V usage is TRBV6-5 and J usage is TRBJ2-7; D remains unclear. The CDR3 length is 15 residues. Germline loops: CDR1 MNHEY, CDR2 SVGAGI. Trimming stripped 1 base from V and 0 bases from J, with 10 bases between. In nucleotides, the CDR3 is TGTGCCAGCAGTTACTACGTGGGAAGCTCCTACGAGCAGTACTTC. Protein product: CASSYYVGSSYEQYF.

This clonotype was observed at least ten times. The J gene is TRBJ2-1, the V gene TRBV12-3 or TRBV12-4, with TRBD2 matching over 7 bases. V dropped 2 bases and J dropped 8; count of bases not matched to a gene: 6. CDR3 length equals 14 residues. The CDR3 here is CASSLLAAGDEQFF. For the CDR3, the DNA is TGTGCCAGCAGTTTACTAGCGGCGGGGGATGAGCAGTTCTTC.

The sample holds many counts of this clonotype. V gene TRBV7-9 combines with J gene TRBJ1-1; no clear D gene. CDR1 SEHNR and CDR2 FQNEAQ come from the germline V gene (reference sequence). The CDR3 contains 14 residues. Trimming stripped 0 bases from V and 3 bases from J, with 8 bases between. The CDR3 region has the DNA TGTGCCAGCAGCTTAGCGTTGAGTTACACTGAAGCTTTCTTT. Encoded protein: CASSLALSYTEAFF. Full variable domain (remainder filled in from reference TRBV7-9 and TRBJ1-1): DTGVSQNPRHKITKRGQNVTFRCDPISEHNRLYWYRQTLGQGPEFLTYFQNEAQLEKSRLLSDRFSAERPKGSFSTLEIQRTEQGDSAMYLCASSLALSYTEAFFGQGTRLTVV.

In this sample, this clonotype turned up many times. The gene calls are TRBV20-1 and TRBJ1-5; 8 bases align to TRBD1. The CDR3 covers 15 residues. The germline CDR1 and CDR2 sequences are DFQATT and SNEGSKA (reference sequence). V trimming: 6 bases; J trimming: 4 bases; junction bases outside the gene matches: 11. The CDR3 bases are TGCAGTGCAACGACAGGGGCCGGGACGAATCAGCCCCAGCATTTT. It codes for CSATTGAGTNQPQHF.

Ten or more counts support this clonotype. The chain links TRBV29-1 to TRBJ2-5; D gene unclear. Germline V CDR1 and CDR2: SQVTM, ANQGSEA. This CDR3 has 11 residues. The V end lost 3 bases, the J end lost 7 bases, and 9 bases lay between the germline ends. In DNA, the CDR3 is TGCAGCGTTGAGCCCGGCGGGACCCAGTACTTC. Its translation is CSVEPGGTQYF.

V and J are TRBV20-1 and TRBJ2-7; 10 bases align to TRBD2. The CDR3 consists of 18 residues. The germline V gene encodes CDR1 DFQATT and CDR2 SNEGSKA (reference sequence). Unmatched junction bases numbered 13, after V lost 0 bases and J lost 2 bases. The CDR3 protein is CSARDLIGRTSGTYEQYF. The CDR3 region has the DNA TGCAGTGCTAGAGATCTAATCGGCAGGACTAGCGGAACCTACGAGCAGTACTTC.

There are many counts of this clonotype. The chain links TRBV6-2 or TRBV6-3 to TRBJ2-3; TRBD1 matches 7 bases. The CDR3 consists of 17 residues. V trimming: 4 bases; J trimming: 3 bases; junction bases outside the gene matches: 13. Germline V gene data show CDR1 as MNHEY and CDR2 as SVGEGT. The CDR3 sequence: CASSSSTGSPRTDTQYF. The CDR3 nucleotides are TGTGCCAGCAGTTCATCGACAGGGTCTCCTCGGACAGATACGCAGTATTTT.

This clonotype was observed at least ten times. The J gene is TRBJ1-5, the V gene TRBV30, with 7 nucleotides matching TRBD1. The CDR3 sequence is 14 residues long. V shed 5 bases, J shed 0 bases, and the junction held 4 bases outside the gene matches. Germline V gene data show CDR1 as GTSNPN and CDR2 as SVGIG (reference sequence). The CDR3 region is CAWQTGTSNQPQHF. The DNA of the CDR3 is TGTGCCTGGCAGACAGGGACTAGCAATCAGCCCCAGCATTTT.

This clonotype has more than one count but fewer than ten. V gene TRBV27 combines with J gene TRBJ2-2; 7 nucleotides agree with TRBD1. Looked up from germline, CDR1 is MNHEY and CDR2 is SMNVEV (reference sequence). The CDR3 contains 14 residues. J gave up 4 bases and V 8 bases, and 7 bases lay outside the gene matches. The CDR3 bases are TGTGCCAGCTGCGACAGGGTTGTCACCGGGGAGCTGTTTTTT. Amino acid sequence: CASCDRVVTGELFF.

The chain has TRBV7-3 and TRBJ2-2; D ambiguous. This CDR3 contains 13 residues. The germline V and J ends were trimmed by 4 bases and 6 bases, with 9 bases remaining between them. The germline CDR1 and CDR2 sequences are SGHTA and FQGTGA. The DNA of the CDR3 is TGTGCCAGCAGCTCCAGCATGTCCGGGGAGCTGTTTTTT. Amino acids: CASSSSMSGELFF. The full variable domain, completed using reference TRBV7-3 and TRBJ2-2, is GAGVSQTPSNKVTEKGKYVELRCDPISGHTALYWYRQSLGQGPEFLIYFQGTGAADDSGLPNDRFFAVRPEGSVSTLKIQRTERGDSAVYLCASSSSMSGELFFGEGSRLTVL.

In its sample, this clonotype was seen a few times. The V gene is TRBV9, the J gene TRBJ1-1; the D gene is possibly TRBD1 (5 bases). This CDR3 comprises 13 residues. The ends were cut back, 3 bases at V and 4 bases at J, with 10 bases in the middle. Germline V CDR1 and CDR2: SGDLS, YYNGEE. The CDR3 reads CASSDQRGTEAFF. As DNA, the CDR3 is TGTGCCAGCAGCGACCAGAGGGGCACTGAAGCTTTCTTT. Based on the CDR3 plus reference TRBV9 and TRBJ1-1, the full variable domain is DSGVTQTPKHLITATGQRVTLRCSPRSGDLSVYWYQQSLDQGLQFLIQYYNGEERAKGNILERFSAQQFPDLHSELNLSSLELGDSALYFCASSDQRGTEAFFGQGTRLTVV.

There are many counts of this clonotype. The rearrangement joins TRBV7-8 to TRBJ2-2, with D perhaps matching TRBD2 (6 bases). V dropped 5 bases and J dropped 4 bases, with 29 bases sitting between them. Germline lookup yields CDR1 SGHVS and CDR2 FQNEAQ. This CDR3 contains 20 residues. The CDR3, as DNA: TGTGCCAGCAGCCTAAAGTGGCGGGACGGGAGTAGTGACGGCACCGGGGAGCTGTTTTTT. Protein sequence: CASSLKWRDGSSDGTGELFF.

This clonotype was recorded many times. In DNA, the CDR3 is TGTGCCATTGGACTAGCGGGACTGGATGAGCAGTTCTTC. Its protein product is CAIGLAGLDEQFF. V gene TRBV6-1 combines with J gene TRBJ2-1; 12 positions agree with TRBD2. The germline CDR1 and CDR2 sequences are MNHNS and SASEGT. The CDR3 loop spans 13 amino acids. V was clipped by 10 bases and J by 8 bases; unmatched bases: 6.

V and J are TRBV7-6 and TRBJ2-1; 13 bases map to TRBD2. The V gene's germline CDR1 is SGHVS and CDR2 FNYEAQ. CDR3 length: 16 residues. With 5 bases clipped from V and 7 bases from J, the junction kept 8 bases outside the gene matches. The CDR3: CASSQTSGGYWNEQFF. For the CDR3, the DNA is TGTGCCAGCAGCCAGACTAGCGGGGGGTATTGGAATGAGCAGTTCTTC.

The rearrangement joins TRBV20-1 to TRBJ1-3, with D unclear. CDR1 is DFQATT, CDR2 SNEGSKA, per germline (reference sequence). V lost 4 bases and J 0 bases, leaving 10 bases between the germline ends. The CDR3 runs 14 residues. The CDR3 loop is CSANGRASGNTIYF. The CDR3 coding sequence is TGCAGTGCTAACGGACGGGCCTCTGGAAACACCATATATTTT.

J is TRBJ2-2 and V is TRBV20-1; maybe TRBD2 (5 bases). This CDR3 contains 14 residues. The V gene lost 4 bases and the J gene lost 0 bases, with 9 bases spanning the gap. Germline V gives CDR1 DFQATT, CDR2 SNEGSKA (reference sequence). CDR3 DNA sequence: TGCAGTGCTATGCTAGCCGCGAACACCGGGGAGCTGTTTTTT. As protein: CSAMLAANTGELFF.

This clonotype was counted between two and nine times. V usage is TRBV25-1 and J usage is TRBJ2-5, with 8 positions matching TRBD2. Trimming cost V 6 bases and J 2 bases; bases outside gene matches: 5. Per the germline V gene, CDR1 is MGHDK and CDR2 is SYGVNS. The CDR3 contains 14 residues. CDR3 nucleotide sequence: TGTGCCAGCAGACCTACTAGCGGACAAGAGACCCAGTACTTC. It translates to CASRPTSGQETQYF.

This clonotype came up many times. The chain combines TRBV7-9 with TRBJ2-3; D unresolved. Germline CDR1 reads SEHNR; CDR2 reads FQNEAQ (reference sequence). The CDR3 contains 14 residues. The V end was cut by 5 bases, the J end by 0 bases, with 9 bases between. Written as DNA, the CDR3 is TGTGCCAGCAGCCCCCGGGTTAGCACAGATACGCAGTATTTT. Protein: CASSPRVSTDTQYF.

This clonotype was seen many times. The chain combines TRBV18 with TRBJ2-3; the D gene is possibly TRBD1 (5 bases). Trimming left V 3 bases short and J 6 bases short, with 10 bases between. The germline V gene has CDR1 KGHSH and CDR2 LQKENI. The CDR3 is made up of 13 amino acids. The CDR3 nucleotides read TGTGCCAGCTCACCCCAGGGCCGCGATACGCAGTATTTT. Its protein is CASSPQGRDTQYF.

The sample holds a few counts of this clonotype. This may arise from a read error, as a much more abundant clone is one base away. This chain's CDR3 is CASSLAASGRNEQYF. The CDR3 bases are TGCGCCAGCAGCTTGGCGGCTAGCGGGAGGAATGAGCAGTACTTC. The chain joins TRBV5-1 to TRBJ2-1; 11 bases match TRBD2. The last part of the DNA fits TRBJ2-7 better; the J call may be wrong. The CDR3 is 15 amino acids. The germline V gene encodes CDR1 SGHRS and CDR2 YFSETQ.

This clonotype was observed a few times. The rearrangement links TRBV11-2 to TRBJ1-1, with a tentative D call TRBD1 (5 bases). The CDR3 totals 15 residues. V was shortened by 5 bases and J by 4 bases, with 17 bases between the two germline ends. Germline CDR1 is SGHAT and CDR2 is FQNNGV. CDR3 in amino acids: CASSPPGGGRTEAFF. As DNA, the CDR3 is TGTGCCAGCAGCCCCCCGGGGGGGGGACGCACTGAAGCTTTCTTT.

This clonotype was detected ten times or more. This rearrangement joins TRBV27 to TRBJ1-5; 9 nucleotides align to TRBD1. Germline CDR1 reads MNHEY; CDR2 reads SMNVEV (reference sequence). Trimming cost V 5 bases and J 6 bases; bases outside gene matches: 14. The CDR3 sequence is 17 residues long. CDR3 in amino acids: CASSPYQLQGAGQPQHF. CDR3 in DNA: TGTGCCAGCAGTCCCTACCAGTTACAGGGGGCAGGTCAGCCCCAGCATTTT.

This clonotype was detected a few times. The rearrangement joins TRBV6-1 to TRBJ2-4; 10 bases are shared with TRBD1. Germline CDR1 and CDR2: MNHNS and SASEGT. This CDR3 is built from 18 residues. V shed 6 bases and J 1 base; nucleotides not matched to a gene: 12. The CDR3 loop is CASSGGTGARGAKNIQYF. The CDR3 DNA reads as TGTGCCAGCAGCGGCGGGACAGGGGCGCGGGGGGCCAAAAACATTCAGTACTTC.